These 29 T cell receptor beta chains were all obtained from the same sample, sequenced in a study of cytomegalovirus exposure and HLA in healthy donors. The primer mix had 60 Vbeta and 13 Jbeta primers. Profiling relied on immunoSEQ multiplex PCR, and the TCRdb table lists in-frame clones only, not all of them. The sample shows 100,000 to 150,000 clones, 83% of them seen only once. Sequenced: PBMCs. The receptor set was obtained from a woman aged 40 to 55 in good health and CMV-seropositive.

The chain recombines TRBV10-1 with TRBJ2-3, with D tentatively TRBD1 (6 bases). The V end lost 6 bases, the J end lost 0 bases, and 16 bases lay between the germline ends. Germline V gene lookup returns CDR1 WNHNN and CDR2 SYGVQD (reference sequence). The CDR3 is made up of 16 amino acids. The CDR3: CASRNSSGESTDTQYF. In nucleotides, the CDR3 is TGCGCCAGCAGGAATTCCTCAGGGGAAAGCACAGATACGCAGTATTTT.

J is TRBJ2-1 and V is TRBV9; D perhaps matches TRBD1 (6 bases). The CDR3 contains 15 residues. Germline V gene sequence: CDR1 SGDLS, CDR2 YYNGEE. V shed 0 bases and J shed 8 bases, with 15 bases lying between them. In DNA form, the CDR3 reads TGTGCCAGCAGCGTAGGGGGGCCTCCTAGGGATGAGCAGTTCTTC. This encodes CASSVGGPPRDEQFF.

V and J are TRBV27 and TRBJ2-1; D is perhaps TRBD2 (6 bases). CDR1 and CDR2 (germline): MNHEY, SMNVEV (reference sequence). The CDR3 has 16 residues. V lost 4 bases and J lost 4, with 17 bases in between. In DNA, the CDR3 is TGTGCCAGCAGTTCCAGAAAGGGCGGACTATACAATGAGCAGTTCTTC. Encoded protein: CASSSRKGGLYNEQFF.

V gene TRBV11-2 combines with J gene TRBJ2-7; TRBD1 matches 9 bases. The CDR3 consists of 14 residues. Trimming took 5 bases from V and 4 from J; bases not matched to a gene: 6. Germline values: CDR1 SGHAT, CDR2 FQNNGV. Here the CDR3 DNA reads TGTGCCAGCAGCGGCCTTGGGACAGGGTACGAGCAGTACTTC. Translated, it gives CASSGLGTGYEQYF.

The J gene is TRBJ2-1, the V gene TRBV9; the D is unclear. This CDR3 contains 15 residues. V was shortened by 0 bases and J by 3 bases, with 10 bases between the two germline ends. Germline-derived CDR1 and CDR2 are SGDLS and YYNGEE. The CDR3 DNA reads TGTGCCAGCAGCGTAGGTGAGGAGTTCTACAATGAGCAGTTCTTC. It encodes CASSVGEEFYNEQFF.

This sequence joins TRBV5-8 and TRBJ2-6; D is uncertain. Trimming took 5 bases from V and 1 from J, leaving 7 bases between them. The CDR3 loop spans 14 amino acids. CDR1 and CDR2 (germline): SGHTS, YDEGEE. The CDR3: CASRPRSGANVLTF. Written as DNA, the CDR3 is TGTGCCAGCAGGCCCAGGTCTGGGGCCAACGTCCTGACTTTC.

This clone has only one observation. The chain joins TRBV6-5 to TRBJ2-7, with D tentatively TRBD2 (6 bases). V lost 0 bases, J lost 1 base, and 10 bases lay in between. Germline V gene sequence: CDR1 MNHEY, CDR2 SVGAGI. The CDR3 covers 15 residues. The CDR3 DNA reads TGTGCCAGCAGTTACTCCCGGGACTCTTCCTACGAGCAGTACTTC. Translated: CASSYSRDSSYEQYF.

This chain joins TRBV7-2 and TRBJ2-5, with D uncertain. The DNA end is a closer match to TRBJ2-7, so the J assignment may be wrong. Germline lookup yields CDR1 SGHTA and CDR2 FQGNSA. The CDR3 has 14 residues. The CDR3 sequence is CASSSLNVHHEQYF. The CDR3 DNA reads TGTGCCAGCAGCTCACTTAACGTTCACCACGAGCAGTACTTC.

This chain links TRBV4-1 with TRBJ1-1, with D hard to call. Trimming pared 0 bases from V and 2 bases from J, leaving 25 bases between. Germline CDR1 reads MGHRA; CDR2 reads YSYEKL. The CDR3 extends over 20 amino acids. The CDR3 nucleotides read TGCGCCAGCAGCCAAGACCGCCACGGGATAGGAAGTGGGGTAAACACTGAAGCTTTCTTT. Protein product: CASSQDRHGIGSGVNTEAFF.

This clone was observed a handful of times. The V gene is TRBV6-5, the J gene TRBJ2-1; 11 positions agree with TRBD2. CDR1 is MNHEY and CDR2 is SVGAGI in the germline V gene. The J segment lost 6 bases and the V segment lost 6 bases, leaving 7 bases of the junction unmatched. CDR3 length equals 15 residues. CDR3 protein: CASSETSGIGNEQFF. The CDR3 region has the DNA TGTGCCAGCAGCGAGACTAGCGGGATAGGCAATGAGCAGTTCTTC.

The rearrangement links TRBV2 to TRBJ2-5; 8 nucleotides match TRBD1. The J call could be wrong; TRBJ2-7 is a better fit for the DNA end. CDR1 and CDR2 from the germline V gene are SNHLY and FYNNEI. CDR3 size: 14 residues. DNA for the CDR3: TGTGCCAGCAGTGACCGGACAGGGCGCTACGAGCAGTACTTC. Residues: CASSDRTGRYEQYF.

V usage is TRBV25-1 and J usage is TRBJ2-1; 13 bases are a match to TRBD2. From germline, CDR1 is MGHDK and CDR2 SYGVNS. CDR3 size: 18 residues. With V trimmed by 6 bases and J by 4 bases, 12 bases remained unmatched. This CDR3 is CASRQGTSGRAGYNEQFF. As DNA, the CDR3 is TGTGCCAGCAGGCAGGGAACTAGCGGGAGGGCCGGGTACAATGAGCAGTTCTTC.

In nucleotides, the CDR3 is TGCAGCGTTGTTTCAGGGAGGGGGTACGAGCAGTACTTC. Its translation is CSVVSGRGYEQYF. The chain uses TRBV29-1 and TRBJ2-5; maybe TRBD2 (7 bases). The end of the DNA fits TRBJ2-7 better, so the J call may be wrong. The CDR3 covers 13 residues. The germline gives CDR1 SQVTM, CDR2 ANQGSEA.

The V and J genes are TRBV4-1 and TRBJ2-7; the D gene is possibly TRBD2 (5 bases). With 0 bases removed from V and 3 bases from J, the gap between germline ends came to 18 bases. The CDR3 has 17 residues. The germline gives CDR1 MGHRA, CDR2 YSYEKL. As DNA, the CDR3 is TGCGCCAGCAGCCAAGATTCGGGAAGCCTCCGTAGCTACGAGCAGTACTTC. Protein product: CASSQDSGSLRSYEQYF.

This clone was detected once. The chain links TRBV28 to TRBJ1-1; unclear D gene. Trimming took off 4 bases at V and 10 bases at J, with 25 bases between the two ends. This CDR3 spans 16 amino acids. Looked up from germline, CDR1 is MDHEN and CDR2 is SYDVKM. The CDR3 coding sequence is TGTGCCAGCAGTTCCATCATAGGAGCAGGAGGGTCCGGAGCTTTCTTT. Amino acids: CASSSIIGAGGSGAFF. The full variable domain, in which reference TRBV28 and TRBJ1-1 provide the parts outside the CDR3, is DVKVTQSSRYLVKRTGEKVFLECVQDMDHENMFWYRQDPGLGLRLIYFSYDVKMKEKGDIPEGYSVSREKKERFSLILESASTNQTSMYLCASSSIIGAGGSGAFFGQGTRLTVV.

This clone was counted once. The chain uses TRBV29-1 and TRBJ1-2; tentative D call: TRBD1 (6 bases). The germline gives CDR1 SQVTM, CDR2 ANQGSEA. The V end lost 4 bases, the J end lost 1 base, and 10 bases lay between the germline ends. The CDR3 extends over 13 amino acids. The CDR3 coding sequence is TGCAGCGTTGGAGACAGGCTTAACTATGGCTACACCTTC. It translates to CSVGDRLNYGYTF.

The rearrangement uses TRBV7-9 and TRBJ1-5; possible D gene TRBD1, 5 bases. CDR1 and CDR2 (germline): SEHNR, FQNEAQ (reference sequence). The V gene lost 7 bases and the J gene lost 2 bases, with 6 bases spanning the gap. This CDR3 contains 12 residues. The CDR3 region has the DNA TGTGCCAGCACCAGGGGCAATCAGCCCCAGCATTTT. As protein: CASTRGNQPQHF.

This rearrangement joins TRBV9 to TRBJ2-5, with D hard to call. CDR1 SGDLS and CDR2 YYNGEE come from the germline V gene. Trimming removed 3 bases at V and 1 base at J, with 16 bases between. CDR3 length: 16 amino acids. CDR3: CASSGGLARFQETQYF. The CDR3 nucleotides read TGTGCCAGCAGCGGAGGCCTCGCGAGATTCCAAGAGACCCAGTACTTC.

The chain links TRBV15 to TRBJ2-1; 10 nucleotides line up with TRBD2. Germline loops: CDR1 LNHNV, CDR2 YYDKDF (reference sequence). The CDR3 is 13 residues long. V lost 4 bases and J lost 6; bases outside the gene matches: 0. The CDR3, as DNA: TGTGCCACCAGCACTAGCGGGAGCAATGAGCAGTTCTTC. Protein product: CATSTSGSNEQFF.

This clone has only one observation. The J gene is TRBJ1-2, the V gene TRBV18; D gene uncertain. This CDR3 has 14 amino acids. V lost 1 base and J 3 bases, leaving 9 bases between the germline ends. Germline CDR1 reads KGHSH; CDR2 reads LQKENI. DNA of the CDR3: TGTGCCAGCTCACCACAAACGGAGGACTATGGCTACACCTTC. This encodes CASSPQTEDYGYTF.

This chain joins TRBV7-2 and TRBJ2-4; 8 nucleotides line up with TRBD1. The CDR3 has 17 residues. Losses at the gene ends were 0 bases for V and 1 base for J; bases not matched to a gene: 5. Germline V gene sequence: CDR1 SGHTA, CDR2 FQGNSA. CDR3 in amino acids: CASSLAPGGGAKNIQYF. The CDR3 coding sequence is TGTGCCAGCAGCTTAGCGCCAGGGGGCGGTGCCAAAAACATTCAGTACTTC. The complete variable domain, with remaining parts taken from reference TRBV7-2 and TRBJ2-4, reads GAGVSQSPSNKVTEKGKDVELRCDPISGHTALYWYRQSLGQGLEFLIYFQGNSAPDKSGLPSDRFSAERTGGSVSTLTIQRTQQEDSAVYLCASSLAPGGGAKNIQYFGAGTRLSVL.

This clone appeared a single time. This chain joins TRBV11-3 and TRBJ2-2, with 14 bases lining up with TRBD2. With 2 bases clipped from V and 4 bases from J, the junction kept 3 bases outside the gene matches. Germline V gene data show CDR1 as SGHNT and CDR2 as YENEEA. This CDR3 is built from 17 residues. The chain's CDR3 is CASSLPGLAGVTGELFF. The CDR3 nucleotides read TGTGCCAGCAGCTTACCGGGACTAGCGGGAGTCACCGGGGAGCTGTTTTTT.

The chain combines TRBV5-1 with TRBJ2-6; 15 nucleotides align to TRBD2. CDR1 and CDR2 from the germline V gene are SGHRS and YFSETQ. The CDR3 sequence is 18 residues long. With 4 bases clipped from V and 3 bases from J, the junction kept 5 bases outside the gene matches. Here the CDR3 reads CASSLGLAGGLGANVLTF. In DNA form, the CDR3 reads TGCGCCAGCAGCCTGGGACTAGCGGGGGGCCTTGGGGCCAACGTCCTGACTTTC.

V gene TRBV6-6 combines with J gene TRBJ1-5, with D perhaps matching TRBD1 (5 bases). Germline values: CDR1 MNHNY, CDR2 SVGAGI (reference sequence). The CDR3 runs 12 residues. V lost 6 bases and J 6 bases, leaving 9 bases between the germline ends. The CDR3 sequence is CASSDGGQPQHF. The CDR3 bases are TGTGCCAGCAGCGACGGGGGTCAGCCCCAGCATTTT.

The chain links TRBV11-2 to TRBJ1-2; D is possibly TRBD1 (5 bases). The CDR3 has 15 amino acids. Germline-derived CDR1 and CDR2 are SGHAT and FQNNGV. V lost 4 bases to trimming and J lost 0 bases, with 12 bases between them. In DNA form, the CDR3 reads TGTGCCAGCAGCTCGATACGGGGGGCTAACTATGGCTACACCTTC. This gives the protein CASSSIRGANYGYTF.

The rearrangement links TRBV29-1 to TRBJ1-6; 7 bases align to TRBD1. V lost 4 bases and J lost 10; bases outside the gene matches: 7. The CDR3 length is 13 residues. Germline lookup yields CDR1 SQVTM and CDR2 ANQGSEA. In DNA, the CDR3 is TGCAGCGTTGCGGAGGGGGCAGAGTCACCCCTCCACTTT. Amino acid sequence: CSVAEGAESPLHF.

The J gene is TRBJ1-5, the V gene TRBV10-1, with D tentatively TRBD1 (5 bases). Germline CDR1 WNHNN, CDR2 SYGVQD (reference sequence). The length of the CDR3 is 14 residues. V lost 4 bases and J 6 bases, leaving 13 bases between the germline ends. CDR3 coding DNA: TGCGCCAGCAGTGGGGGTCCGGGGGGTCAGCCCCAGCATTTT. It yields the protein CASSGGPGGQPQHF.

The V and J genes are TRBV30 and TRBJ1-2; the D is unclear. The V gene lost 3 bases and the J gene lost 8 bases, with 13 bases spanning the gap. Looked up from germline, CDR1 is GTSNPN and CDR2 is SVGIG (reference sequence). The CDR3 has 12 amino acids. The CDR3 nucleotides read TGTGCCTGGAGCGGGGTGAAAGGAGGCTACACCTTC. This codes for CAWSGVKGGYTF.

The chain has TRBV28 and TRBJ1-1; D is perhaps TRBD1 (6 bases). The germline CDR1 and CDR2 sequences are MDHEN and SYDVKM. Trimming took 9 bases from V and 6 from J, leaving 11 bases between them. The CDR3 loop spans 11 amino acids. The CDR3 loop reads CASRTAAEAFF. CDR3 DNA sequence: TGTGCCAGTCGGACAGCCGCTGAAGCTTTCTTT.